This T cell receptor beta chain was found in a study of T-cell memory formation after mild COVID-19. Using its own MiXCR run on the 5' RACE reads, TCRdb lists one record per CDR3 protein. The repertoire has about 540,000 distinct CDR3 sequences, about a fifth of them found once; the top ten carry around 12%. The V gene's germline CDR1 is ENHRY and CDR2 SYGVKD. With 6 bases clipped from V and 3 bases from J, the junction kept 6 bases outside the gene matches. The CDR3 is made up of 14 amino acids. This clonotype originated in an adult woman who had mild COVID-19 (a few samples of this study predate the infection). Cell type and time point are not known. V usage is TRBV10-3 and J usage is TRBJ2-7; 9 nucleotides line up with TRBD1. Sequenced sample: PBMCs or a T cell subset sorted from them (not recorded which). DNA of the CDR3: TGTGCCATCAGATACGACAGGGGGAACTACGAGCAGTACTTC. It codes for CAIRYDRGNYEQYF.